These 11 T cell receptor beta chains were all obtained from the same sample, sequenced in a study of Ad26.COV2.S vaccination and SARS-CoV-2 variants. Profiled with immunoSEQ multiplex PCR; TCRdb holds only in-frame clones, not every one. Here the sample spans roughly 320,000 clones, just under 85% being singletons. Treatment of the sample: around 19 received Ad26.COV2.S at low or high dose, single or two shots; several received placebo; per-sample allocation not given. Day 63 after the first vaccine or placebo injection was the time point for sampling. The sample here was peripheral blood, taken in a trial of Ad26.COV2.S vaccine versus placebo. These receptor sequences come from a person aged 18-65 years who received the Ad26.COV2.S COVID-19 vaccine or a placebo.

This chain links TRBV9 with TRBJ1-3, with TRBD1 as a possible D gene (5 bases). This CDR3 spans 17 amino acids. Trimming took off 0 bases at V and 0 bases at J, with 13 bases between the two ends. The germline gives CDR1 SGDLS, CDR2 YYNGEE. The CDR3 reads CASSVAGRSDSGNTIYF. For the CDR3, the DNA is TGTGCCAGCAGCGTAGCGGGGCGAAGTGACTCTGGAAACACCATATATTTT.

This clone was counted once. The DNA for the CDR3 is TGTGCCAGCAGCCCACGGCGGACTAGCGGGGGGGAGACCCAGTACTTC. Its translation: CASSPRRTSGGETQYF. The chain joins TRBV11-2 to TRBJ2-5; TRBD2 agrees at 14 bases. V trimming: 5 bases; J trimming: 5 bases; junction bases outside the gene matches: 7. Germline lookup yields CDR1 SGHAT and CDR2 FQNNGV. The CDR3 covers 16 residues.

The gene calls are TRBV7-9 and TRBJ2-3; 8 bases are shared with TRBD2. The CDR3 contains 13 residues. Germline assignment: CDR1 SEHNR and CDR2 FQNEAQ (reference sequence). With V trimmed by 2 bases and J by 6 bases, 1 base remained unmatched. The CDR3 protein is CASSLTSGDTQYF. The CDR3, as DNA: TGTGCCAGCAGCTTAACTAGCGGCGATACGCAGTATTTT.

The gene calls are TRBV27 and TRBJ2-3; D is unresolved. The V gene's germline CDR1 is MNHEY and CDR2 SMNVEV (reference sequence). CDR3 length: 14 amino acids. Between the trimmed V and J ends, which lost 6 bases and 0 bases, there was a span of 10 bases. The CDR3 region has the DNA TGTGCCAGCAGCGTGATGCCGAGCACAGATACGCAGTATTTT. Residues: CASSVMPSTDTQYF.

The chain combines TRBV28 with TRBJ1-2; 10 bases align to TRBD1. The V segment lost 5 bases and the J segment 3 bases; nucleotides outside the gene matches: 12. Germline CDR1 and CDR2: MDHEN and SYDVKM. The CDR3 spans 17 residues. The CDR3 coding sequence is TGTGCCAGCAGTACCGGGACAGGGGCCGCCGGAGACTATGGCTACACCTTC. It yields the protein CASSTGTGAAGDYGYTF.

The CDR3 here is CASSLEVRLGTGELFF. The CDR3 DNA is TGTGCCAGCAGCTTAGAGGTGCGGTTGGGCACCGGGGAGCTGTTTTTT. The rearrangement uses TRBV11-3 and TRBJ2-2; D is unclear. CDR3 size: 16 residues. Trimming pared 0 bases from V and 4 bases from J, leaving 12 bases between. Germline V CDR1 and CDR2: SGHNT, YENEEA.

This CDR3 is CASSSGQQETQYF. CDR3 nucleotide sequence: TGTGCCAGCAGCTCGGGACAGCAAGAGACCCAGTACTTC. V usage is TRBV7-3 and J usage is TRBJ2-5, with 7 nucleotides matching TRBD1. This CDR3 comprises 13 residues. Germline-derived CDR1 and CDR2 are SGHTA and FQGTGA. The ends lost 4 bases at V and 2 bases at J; junction bases unmatched: 1.

This chain uses TRBV25-1 with TRBJ2-7, with 11 nucleotides matching TRBD1. V shed 4 bases and J 3 bases; nucleotides not matched to a gene: 2. Per the germline V gene, CDR1 is MGHDK and CDR2 is SYGVNS. CDR3 length equals 14 residues. The CDR3, as DNA: TGTGCCAGCAGTGGGGACAGGGGGGTCTACGAGCAGTACTTC. It encodes CASSGDRGVYEQYF.

J is TRBJ1-3 and V is TRBV2; D call uncertain. Deletions cut 5 bases from V and 0 bases from J, with 11 bases between. The CDR3 covers 15 residues. Germline CDR1 reads SNHLY; CDR2 reads FYNNEI. CDR3 DNA: TGTGCCAGCAGTCCTTCCGACGGCTCTGGAAACACCATATATTTT. It translates to CASSPSDGSGNTIYF.

This chain joins TRBV7-2 and TRBJ2-5; 7 nucleotides line up with TRBD2. From germline, CDR1 is SGHTA and CDR2 FQGNSA. The CDR3 is made up of 14 amino acids. Losses at the gene ends were 5 bases for V and 3 bases for J; bases not matched to a gene: 6. Here the CDR3 reads CASSPSLAEETQYF. Here the CDR3 DNA reads TGTGCCAGCAGCCCCTCCCTAGCGGAAGAGACCCAGTACTTC.

J is TRBJ2-2 and V is TRBV5-1; tentative D call: TRBD1 (6 bases). This CDR3 contains 15 residues. V dropped 0 bases and J dropped 5 bases, with 11 bases sitting between them. Germline values: CDR1 SGHRS, CDR2 YFSETQ. CDR3 bases: TGCGCCAGCAGCTTGGCGGTGGGGGCTACCGGGGAGCTGTTTTTT. This translates into CASSLAVGATGELFF. Full variable domain (remainder filled in from reference TRBV5-1 and TRBJ2-2): KAGVTQTPRYLIKTRGQQVTLSCSPISGHRSVSWYQQTPGQGLQFLFEYFSETQRNKGNFPGRFSGRQFSNSRSEMNVSTLELGDSALYLCASSLAVGATGELFFGEGSRLTVL.